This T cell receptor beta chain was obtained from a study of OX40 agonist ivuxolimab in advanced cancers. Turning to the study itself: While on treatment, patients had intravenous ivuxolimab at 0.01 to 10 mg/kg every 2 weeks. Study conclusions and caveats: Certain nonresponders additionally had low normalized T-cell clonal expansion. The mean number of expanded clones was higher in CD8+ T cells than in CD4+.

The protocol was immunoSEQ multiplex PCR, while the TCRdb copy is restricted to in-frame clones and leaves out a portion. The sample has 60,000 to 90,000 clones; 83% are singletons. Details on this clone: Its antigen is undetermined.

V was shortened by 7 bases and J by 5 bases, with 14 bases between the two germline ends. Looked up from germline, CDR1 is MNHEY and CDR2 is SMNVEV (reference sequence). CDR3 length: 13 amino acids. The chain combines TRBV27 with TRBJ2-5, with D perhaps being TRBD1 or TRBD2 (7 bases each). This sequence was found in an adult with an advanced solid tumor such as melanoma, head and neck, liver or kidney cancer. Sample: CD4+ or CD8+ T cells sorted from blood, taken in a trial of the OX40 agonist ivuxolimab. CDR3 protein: CASKGAGRETQYF. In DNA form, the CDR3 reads TGTGCCAGCAAGGGGGCCGGGAGGGAGACCCAGTACTTC.